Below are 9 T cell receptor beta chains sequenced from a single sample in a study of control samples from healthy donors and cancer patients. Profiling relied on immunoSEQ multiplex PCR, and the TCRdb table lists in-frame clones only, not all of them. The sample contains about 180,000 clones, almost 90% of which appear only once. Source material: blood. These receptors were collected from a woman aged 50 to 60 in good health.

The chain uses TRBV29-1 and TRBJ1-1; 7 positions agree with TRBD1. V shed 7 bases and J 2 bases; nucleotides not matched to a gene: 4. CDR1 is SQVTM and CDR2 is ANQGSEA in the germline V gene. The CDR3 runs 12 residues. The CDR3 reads CSAGDRNTEAFF. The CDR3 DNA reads TGCAGCGCTGGGGACAGAAACACTGAAGCTTTCTTT.

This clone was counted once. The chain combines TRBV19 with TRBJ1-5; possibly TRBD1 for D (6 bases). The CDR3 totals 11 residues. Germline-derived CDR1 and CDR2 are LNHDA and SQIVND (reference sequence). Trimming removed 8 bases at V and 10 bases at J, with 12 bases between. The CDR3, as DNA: TGTGCCAGTGAACAGGGAGGACCCCAGCATTTT. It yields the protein CASEQGGPQHF.

The CDR3 here is CASWGTSSGNTIYF. Written as DNA, the CDR3 is TGTGCCAGTTGGGGAACGAGCTCTGGAAACACCATATATTTT. The chain links TRBV19 to TRBJ1-3; D not resolved. The germline V gene encodes CDR1 LNHDA and CDR2 SQIVND (reference sequence). The CDR3 sequence is 14 residues long. Trimming pared 8 bases from V and 0 bases from J, leaving 11 bases between.

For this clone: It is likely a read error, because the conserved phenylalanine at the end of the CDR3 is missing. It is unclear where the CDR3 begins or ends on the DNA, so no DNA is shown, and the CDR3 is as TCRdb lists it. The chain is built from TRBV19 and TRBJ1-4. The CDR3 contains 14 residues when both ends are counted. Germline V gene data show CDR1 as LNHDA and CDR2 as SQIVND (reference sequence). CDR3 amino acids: CASSIARGRGMGRA.

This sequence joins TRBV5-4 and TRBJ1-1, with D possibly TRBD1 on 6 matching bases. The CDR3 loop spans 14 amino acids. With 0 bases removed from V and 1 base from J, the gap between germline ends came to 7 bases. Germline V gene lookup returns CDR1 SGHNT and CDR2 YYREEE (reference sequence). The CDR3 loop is CASSLGDTNTEAFF. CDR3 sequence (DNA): TGTGCCAGCAGCTTGGGGGACACGAACACTGAAGCTTTCTTT.

The DNA for the CDR3 is TGTGCCATCAGTGAACAGCTAGCTGTTGACAATGAGCAGTTCTTC. Residues: CAISEQLAVDNEQFF. The J gene is TRBJ2-1, the V gene TRBV10-3; D possibly corresponds to TRBD2 (5 bases). Per germline, CDR1 ENHRY and CDR2 SYGVKD. V was pared by 3 bases and J by 5 bases, with 14 bases between. This CDR3 has 15 residues.

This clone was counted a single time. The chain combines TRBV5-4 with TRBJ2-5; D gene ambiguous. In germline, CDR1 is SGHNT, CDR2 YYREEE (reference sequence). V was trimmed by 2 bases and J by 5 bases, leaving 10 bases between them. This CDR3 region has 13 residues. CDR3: CASSLDLSETQYF. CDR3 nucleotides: TGTGCCAGCAGCTTAGACTTAAGTGAGACCCAGTACTTC. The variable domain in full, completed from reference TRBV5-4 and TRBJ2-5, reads ETGVTQSPTHLIKTRGQQVTLRCSSQSGHNTVSWYQQALGQGPQFIFQYYREEENGRGNFPPRFSGLQFPNYSSELNVNALELDDSALYLCASSLDLSETQYFGPGTRLLVL.

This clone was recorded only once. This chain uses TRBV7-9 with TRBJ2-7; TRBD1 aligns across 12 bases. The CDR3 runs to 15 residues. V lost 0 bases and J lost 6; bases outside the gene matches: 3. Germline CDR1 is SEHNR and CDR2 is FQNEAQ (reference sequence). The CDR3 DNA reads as TGTGCCAGCAGCTTAGCCGGGACAGGGGGCAGCGAGCAGTACTTC. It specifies CASSLAGTGGSEQYF.

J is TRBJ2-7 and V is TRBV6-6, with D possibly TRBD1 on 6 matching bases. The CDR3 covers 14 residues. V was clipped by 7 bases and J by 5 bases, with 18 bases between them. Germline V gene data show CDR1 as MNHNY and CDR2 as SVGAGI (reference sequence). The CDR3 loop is CASNRDTYVHEQYF. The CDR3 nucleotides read TGTGCCAGCAACCGGGACACCTACGTCCACGAGCAGTACTTC.